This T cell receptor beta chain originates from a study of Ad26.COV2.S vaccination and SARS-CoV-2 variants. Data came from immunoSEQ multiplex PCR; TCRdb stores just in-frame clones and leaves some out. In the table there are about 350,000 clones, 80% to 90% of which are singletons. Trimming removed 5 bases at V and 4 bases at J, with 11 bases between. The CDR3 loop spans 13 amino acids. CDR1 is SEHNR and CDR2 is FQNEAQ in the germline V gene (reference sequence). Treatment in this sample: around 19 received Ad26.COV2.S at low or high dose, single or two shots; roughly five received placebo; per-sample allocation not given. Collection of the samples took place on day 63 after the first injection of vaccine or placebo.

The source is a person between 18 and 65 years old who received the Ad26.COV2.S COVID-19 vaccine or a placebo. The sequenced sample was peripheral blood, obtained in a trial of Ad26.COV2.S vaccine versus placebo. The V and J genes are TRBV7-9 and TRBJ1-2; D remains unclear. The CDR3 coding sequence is TGTGCCAGCAGCGACGGGCAGTTCTATGGCTACACCTTC. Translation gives CASSDGQFYGYTF.